This T cell receptor (beta chain) was captured in a study of CXCR3-negative and CXCR3-positive naive CD8 T cells. Study-wide background: About 150 million TRB reads in total, about 1.5 +/- 0.3 million per library.

Study-level results: Memory CD8+ T cell repertoires were far less diverse than both naive subsets.

A word on this clonotype: Its cognate antigen is unknown.

There are 14 residues in the CDR3. Using triplicate sorts, 300,000 or so cells were collected each time from every CD8+ T cell subset. The TRB libraries of cDNA were built by UMI-labeled 5' RACE. TCRdb reanalyzed the 5' RACE reads, giving one entry per CDR3 protein sequence and no DNA. Listed are around 40,000 distinct CDR3 sequences; about 15% falls within the top ten. The chain couples TRBV21-1 to TRBJ2-5; as DNA is missing, the TRBD1 call by TCRdb cannot be tested. TRBV21-1 is a listed pseudogene. Sequences were obtained from memory CD8+ T cells from blood. This sequence originates from a human donor in good health. Some clones in this sample may be carry-over from other donors' samples. The CDR3 here is CASSPQGLQETQYF.